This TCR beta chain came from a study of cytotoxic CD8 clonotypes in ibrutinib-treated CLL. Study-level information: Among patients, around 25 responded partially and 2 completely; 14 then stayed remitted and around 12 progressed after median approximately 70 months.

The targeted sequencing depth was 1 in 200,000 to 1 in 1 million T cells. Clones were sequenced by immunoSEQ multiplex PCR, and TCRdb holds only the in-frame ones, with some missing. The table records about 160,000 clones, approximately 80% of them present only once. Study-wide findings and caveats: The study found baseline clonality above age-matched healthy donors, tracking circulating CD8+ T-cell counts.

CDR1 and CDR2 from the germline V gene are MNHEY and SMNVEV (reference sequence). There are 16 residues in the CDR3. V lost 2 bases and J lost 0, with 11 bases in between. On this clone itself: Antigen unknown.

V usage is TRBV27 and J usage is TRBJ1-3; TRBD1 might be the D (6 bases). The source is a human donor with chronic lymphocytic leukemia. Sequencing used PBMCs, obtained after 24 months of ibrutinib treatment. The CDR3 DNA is TGTGCCAGCAGTTTAAGGGGGGCCGACTCTGGAAACACCATATATTTT. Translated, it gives CASSLRGADSGNTIYF.